What follows are 19 T cell receptor beta chains derived from one specimen sequenced in a study of STAT5B mutations in CD4+ large granular lymphocyte leukemia. Here immunoSEQ multiplex PCR was the method, and the copy in TCRdb shows in-frame clones only, minus some. The sample has some 23,000 clones, about 70% seen once. The sequenced material came from CD4+ T cells from blood buffy coats. The receptors stem from a human donor in good health.

The V gene is TRBV19, the J gene TRBJ1-2; weak D call: TRBD1 (5 bases). The CDR3 length is 13 residues. Trimming pared 5 bases from V and 4 bases from J, leaving 11 bases between. The germline V gene has CDR1 LNHDA and CDR2 SQIVND (reference sequence). The CDR3 bases are TGTGCCAGTAGTCGGACGAGGGGCTATGGCTACACCTTC. Translating it yields CASSRTRGYGYTF.

The J gene is TRBJ2-3, the V gene TRBV7-9, with 8 bases aligning to TRBD2. The CDR3 runs to 16 residues. Germline CDR1 SEHNR, CDR2 FQNEAQ (reference sequence). Germline trimming cut 5 bases from V and 1 base from J; bases unmatched to any gene: 8. CDR3 loop: CASSEALRGGTDTQYF. The CDR3 DNA reads as TGTGCCAGCAGCGAAGCCCTGCGGGGGGGCACAGATACGCAGTATTTT.

The chain recombines TRBV15 with TRBJ2-7, with D possibly being TRBD2 (6 bases). CDR1 is LNHNV and CDR2 is YYDKDF in the germline V gene (reference sequence). The CDR3 is 16 residues long. The V and J ends lost 2 bases and 0 bases respectively, with 14 bases between them. CDR3 in amino acids: CATSRRRDSLSYEQYF. As DNA, the CDR3 is TGTGCCACCAGCAGACGCCGGGACTCCCTCTCCTACGAGCAGTACTTC.

This clone turned up a few times. The chain employs TRBV10-3 and TRBJ1-3, with D tentatively TRBD1 (6 bases). This CDR3 contains 14 residues. Germline V gives CDR1 ENHRY, CDR2 SYGVKD. The V end lost 7 bases, the J end lost 2 bases, and 12 bases lay between the germline ends. Here the CDR3 DNA reads TGTGCCATCACCTCTGGACAGACTGGAAACACCATATATTTT. This sequence encodes CAITSGQTGNTIYF.

The V gene is TRBV27, the J gene TRBJ2-1; 10 bases are a match to TRBD2. Germline V gene sequence: CDR1 MNHEY, CDR2 SMNVEV (reference sequence). This CDR3 contains 15 residues. The V gene end was trimmed by 6 bases and the J gene end by 6 bases; junction bases not matched to a gene: 8. CDR3 residues: CASSLGLAGVNEQFF. CDR3 DNA sequence: TGTGCCAGCAGCCTCGGGCTAGCGGGAGTCAATGAGCAGTTCTTC.

The sample holds a few counts of this clone. DNA of the CDR3: TGCGCCAGCAGCCAAGGGGAGGGGGTTTGGCAGCCCCAGCATTTT. This codes for CASSQGEGVWQPQHF. The V gene is TRBV4-1, the J gene TRBJ1-5, with a weak D call TRBD1 (6 bases). Germline V lookup: CDR1 MGHRA, CDR2 YSYEKL. Between the trimmed V and J ends, which lost 1 base and 7 bases, there was a span of 14 bases. The CDR3 has 15 amino acids.

The gene calls are TRBV7-9 and TRBJ1-2, with TRBD1 identical over 8 bases. The CDR3 covers 15 residues. Germline trimming cut 7 bases from V and 4 bases from J; bases unmatched to any gene: 11. The V gene's germline CDR1 is SEHNR and CDR2 FQNEAQ (reference sequence). CDR3 loop: CASTYDRQGIYGYTF. The CDR3 DNA reads as TGTGCCAGCACTTACGACAGACAGGGGATCTATGGCTACACCTTC.

J is TRBJ2-2 and V is TRBV19; TRBD2 might be the D (7 bases). Trimming took 8 bases from V and 0 from J, leaving 16 bases between them. This CDR3 comprises 16 residues. The germline V gene has CDR1 LNHDA and CDR2 SQIVND (reference sequence). The CDR3 protein is CASAGGAATNTGELFF. The CDR3 DNA follows: TGTGCCAGTGCTGGGGGGGCAGCGACGAACACCGGGGAGCTGTTTTTT.

V usage is TRBV5-1 and J usage is TRBJ2-5; 7 bases fit TRBD2. Germline CDR1 is SGHRS and CDR2 is YFSETQ. The CDR3 is made up of 16 amino acids. J lost 5 bases, V lost 0 bases, and 10 bases had no gene match. The CDR3 DNA reads as TGCGCCAGCAGCTTGGGACTAGCTATAGGGCGGGAGACCCAGTACTTC. Amino acid sequence: CASSLGLAIGRETQYF. Combining the CDR3 with reference TRBV5-1 and TRBJ2-5 gives the whole variable domain KAGVTQTPRYLIKTRGQQVTLSCSPISGHRSVSWYQQTPGQGLQFLFEYFSETQRNKGNFPGRFSGRQFSNSRSEMNVSTLELGDSALYLCASSLGLAIGRETQYFGPGTRLLVL.

This chain links TRBV7-3 with TRBJ2-5; D gene ambiguous. The V gene lost 5 bases and the J gene lost 7 bases, with 14 bases spanning the gap. The CDR3 covers 13 residues. CDR1 and CDR2 from the germline V gene are SGHTA and FQGTGA. DNA of the CDR3: TGTGCCAGCAGCCCAGACCCGGTCGGGACCCAGTACTTC. Residues: CASSPDPVGTQYF.

This chain connects TRBV7-9 to TRBJ2-5; TRBD2 agrees at 10 bases. After removal of 5 bases from V and 5 bases from J, the junction contained 14 bases not matched to a gene. Looked up from germline, CDR1 is SEHNR and CDR2 is FQNEAQ (reference sequence). CDR3 length equals 17 residues. For the CDR3, the DNA is TGTGCCAGCAGCGTTTCTAGCGGGGGCCATACTAGGGAGACCCAGTACTTC. This encodes CASSVSSGGHTRETQYF.

The chain is built from TRBV11-2 and TRBJ2-3; D uncertain. Germline V gives CDR1 SGHAT, CDR2 FQNNGV. V shed 4 bases and J shed 2 bases, with 16 bases lying between them. The CDR3 is 16 amino acids. CDR3 in amino acids: CASSSTSFLFTDTQYF. As DNA, the CDR3 is TGTGCCAGCAGCTCGACATCCTTTCTTTTCACAGATACGCAGTATTTT.

This chain links TRBV28 with TRBJ2-3; D gene unclear. The V end lost 7 bases, the J end lost 3 bases, and 20 bases lay between the germline ends. The CDR3 runs to 16 residues. CDR1 MDHEN and CDR2 SYDVKM come from the germline V gene. CDR3 loop: CASIQGLGLGTDTQYF. In DNA form, the CDR3 reads TGTGCCAGCATTCAAGGCCTAGGGTTAGGGACAGATACGCAGTATTTT.

The rearrangement joins TRBV28 to TRBJ2-3, with 7 bases identical to TRBD1. This CDR3 comprises 15 residues. The germline V gene encodes CDR1 MDHEN and CDR2 SYDVKM. J was trimmed by 4 bases and V by 3 bases; bases with no gene match: 7. CDR3 in amino acids: CASSFKGAWADTQYF. The CDR3 coding sequence is TGTGCCAGCAGTTTTAAGGGGGCGTGGGCAGATACGCAGTATTTT.

The chain employs TRBV6-5 and TRBJ1-5; weak D call: TRBD1 (6 bases). The CDR3 totals 13 residues. The germline V and J ends were trimmed by 10 bases and 4 bases, with 14 bases remaining between them. Germline assignment: CDR1 MNHEY and CDR2 SVGAGI. In nucleotides, the CDR3 is TGTGCCACCGGGGGGGCGCCGAATCAGCCCCAGCATTTT. It codes for CATGGAPNQPQHF.

This sequence joins TRBV19 and TRBJ1-4; the match to TRBD1 covers 8 bases. V gave up 7 bases and J gave up 4 bases; unmatched junction bases: 5. The CDR3 is made up of 14 amino acids. Germline CDR1 LNHDA, CDR2 SQIVND (reference sequence). The CDR3 sequence is CASKTGQVNEKLFF. The CDR3 DNA reads TGTGCCAGTAAAACGGGACAGGTTAATGAAAAACTGTTTTTT.

The rearrangement joins TRBV11-3 to TRBJ1-3, with 7 bases aligning to TRBD1. The germline V gene encodes CDR1 SGHNT and CDR2 YENEEA. The CDR3 has 16 residues. V gave up 2 bases and J gave up 4 bases; unmatched junction bases: 8. The CDR3, as DNA: TGTGCCAGCAGCTTACGGGTCGGGACAGCAGGAAACACCATATATTTT. The encoded protein is CASSLRVGTAGNTIYF.

This clone was recorded once. The chain recombines TRBV5-6 with TRBJ2-5; TRBD2 aligns across 8 bases. Trimming took 1 base from V and 2 from J; bases not matched to a gene: 4. In germline, CDR1 is SGHDT, CDR2 YYEEEE. The CDR3 is 15 amino acids. This CDR3 is CASSLSSGAQETQYF. CDR3 bases: TGTGCCAGCAGCTTGAGTAGCGGGGCACAAGAGACCCAGTACTTC.

This clone was counted a few times. The chain couples TRBV9 to TRBJ2-5; D is unresolved. Germline V CDR1 and CDR2: SGDLS, YYNGEE. CDR3 length equals 14 residues. The V end lost 0 bases, the J end lost 1 base, and 7 bases lay between the germline ends. The CDR3 reads CASSVEEIQETQYF. CDR3 nucleotide sequence: TGTGCCAGCAGCGTAGAAGAGATCCAAGAGACCCAGTACTTC.